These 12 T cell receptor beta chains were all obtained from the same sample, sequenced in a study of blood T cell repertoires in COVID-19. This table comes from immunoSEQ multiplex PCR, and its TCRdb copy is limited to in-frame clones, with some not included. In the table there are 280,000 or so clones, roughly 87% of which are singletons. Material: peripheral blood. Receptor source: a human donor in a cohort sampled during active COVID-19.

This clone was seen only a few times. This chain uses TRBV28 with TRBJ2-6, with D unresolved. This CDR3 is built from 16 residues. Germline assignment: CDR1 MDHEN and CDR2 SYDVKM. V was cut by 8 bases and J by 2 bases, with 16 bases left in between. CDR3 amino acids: CASQERLGTGANVLTF. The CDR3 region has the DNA TGTGCCAGCCAGGAACGGCTGGGCACTGGGGCCAACGTCCTGACTTTC.

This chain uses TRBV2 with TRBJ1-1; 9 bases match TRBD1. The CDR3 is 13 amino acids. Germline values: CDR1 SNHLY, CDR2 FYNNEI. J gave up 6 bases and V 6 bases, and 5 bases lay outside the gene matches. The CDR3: CASSRDRDPEAFF. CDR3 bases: TGTGCCAGCAGCCGGGACAGGGACCCTGAAGCTTTCTTT.

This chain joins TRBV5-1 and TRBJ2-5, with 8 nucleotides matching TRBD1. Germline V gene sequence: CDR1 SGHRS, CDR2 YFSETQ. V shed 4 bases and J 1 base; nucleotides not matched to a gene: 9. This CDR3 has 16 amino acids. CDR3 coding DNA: TGCGCCAGCAGCCTACTCTCCGGGACAGGCCAAGAGACCCAGTACTTC. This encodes CASSLLSGTGQETQYF. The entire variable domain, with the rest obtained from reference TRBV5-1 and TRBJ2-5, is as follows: KAGVTQTPRYLIKTRGQQVTLSCSPISGHRSVSWYQQTPGQGLQFLFEYFSETQRNKGNFPGRFSGRQFSNSRSEMNVSTLELGDSALYLCASSLLSGTGQETQYFGPGTRLLVL.

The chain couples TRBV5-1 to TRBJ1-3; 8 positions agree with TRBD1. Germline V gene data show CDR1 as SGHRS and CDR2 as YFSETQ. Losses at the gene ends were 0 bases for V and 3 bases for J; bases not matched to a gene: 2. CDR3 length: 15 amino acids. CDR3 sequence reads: CASSLETGDGNTIYF. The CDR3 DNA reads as TGCGCCAGCAGCTTGGAGACAGGGGATGGAAACACCATATATTTT.

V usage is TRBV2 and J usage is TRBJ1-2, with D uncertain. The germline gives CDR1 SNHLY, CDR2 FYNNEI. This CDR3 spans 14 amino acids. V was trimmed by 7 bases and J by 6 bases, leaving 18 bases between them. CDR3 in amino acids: CASIWRAVENGYTF. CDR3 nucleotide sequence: TGTGCCAGCATTTGGAGGGCCGTCGAGAATGGCTACACCTTC.

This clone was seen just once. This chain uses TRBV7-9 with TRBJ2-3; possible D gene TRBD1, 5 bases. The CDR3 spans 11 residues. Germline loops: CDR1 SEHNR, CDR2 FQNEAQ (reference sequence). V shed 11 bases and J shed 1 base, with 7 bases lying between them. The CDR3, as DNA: TGTGCCGTCAGGGGCACAGATACGCAGTATTTT. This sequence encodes CAVRGTDTQYF.

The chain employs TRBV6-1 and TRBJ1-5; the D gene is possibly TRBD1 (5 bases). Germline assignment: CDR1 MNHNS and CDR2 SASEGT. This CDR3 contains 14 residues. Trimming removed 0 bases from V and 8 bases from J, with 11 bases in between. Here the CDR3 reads CASSEAQGFKPQHF. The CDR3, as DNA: TGTGCCAGCAGTGAAGCGCAGGGATTTAAGCCCCAGCATTTT.

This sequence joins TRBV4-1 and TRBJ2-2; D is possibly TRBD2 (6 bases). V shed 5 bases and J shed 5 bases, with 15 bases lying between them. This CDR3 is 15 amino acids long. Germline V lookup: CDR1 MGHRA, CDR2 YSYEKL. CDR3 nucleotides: TGCGCCAGCAGCACGGCGGGATACACTACCGGGGAGCTGTTTTTT. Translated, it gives CASSTAGYTTGELFF.

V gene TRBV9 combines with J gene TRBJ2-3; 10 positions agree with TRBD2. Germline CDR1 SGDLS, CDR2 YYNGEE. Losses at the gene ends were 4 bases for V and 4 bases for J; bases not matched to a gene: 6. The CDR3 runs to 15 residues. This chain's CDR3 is CASSKSGRASDTQYF. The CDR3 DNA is TGTGCCAGCAGCAAAAGCGGGAGGGCCTCAGATACGCAGTATTTT.

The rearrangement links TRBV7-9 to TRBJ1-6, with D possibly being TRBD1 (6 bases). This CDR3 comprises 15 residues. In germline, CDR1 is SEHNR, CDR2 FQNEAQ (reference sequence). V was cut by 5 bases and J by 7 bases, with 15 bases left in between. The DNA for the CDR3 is TGTGCCAGCAGCGGGTACCGGGACACCAATTCACCCCTCCACTTT. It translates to CASSGYRDTNSPLHF.

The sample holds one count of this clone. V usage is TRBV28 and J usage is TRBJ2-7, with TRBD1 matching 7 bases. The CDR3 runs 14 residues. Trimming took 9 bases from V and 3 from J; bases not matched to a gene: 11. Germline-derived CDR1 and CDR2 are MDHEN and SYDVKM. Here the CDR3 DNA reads TGTGCCAGTTTTCCACAGGGGTCCCTCTACGAGCAGTACTTC. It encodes CASFPQGSLYEQYF.

CDR3 DNA: TGTGCCAGCAGTGATAGGACAGGGGGCAAGTACGAGCAGTACTTC. Its translation: CASSDRTGGKYEQYF. The chain couples TRBV6-1 to TRBJ2-7, with 11 bases matching TRBD1. The CDR3 totals 15 residues. Germline trimming cut 3 bases from V and 4 bases from J; bases unmatched to any gene: 5. Germline CDR1 MNHNS, CDR2 SASEGT.